The rows below give T cell receptor beta chains drawn from one sample of a study of CD8+ T cells in alopecia areata. Profiled with immunoSEQ multiplex PCR; TCRdb holds only in-frame clones, not every one. Found here are over 35,000 clones, more than 90% of them singletons; the top ten hold approximately 17%. The specimen comprised CD8+ T cells sorted from blood, sampled at week 24, from a patient treated with tofacitinib. The origin of the receptors is a human donor with alopecia areata. The conserved cysteine and the conserved F or W are not part of the CDR3 here. Expanded clones are given a class, and other clones once, few, many or no size at all.

TRBJ1-1 | TRBV28 | . | ASSLIGMSTEAF
TRBJ2-1 | TRBV7-9 | . | ASSLKEVEQF
TRBJ2-7 | TRBV30 | . | AWSVGVQPFYEQY
. | TRBV28 | . | ASSFMTSGGAHEQY
TRBJ2-1 | TRBV13 | once | ASSPWTSGGLKGNEQF
TRBJ1-1 | TRBV27 | . | ASSPGTVEAF
TRBJ2-3 | TRBV5-1 | few | ASSSWAGTGTDTQY
TRBJ2-7 | TRBV4-2 | . | ASSQTGTTSYEQY
TRBJ2-7 | TRBV29-1 | . | SAQTQGGREFYEQY
TRBJ2-1 | TRBV7-9 | . | ASSFILADEQF
TRBJ1-3 | TRBV4-3 | . | ASSQDRLADSSGNTIY
TRBJ2-1 | TRBV7-9 | few | ASRPGSGDEQF
TRBJ2-2 | TRBV27 | . | ASNQQGRVETGELF
TRBJ2-7 | TRBV29-1 | once | SVDGVAPHEQY
TRBJ2-7 | TRBV28 | . | ASSFTWGTYEQY
TRBJ1-6 | TRBV11-2 | . | ASSLESVDQGGSPLH
TRBJ2-1 | TRBV27 | . | ATALMGGYNEQF
TRBJ2-5 | TRBV28 | . | ASRGGLETQY
TRBJ2-3 | TRBV18 | . | ASSRTSGGTDTQY
TRBJ2-5 | TRBV6-6 | . | ASSSEDLLQETQY
TRBJ2-6 | TRBV11-2 | . | ASSRTGTGVANVLT
TRBJ2-7 | TRBV23-1 | few | ASSRPRTRPLRSYEQY
TRBJ2-3 | TRBV10-3 | . | AISGGLDYTDTQY
TRBJ1-6 | TRBV27 | . | ASRSPRTGGYNSPLH
TRBJ2-5 | TRBV29-1 | . | SVEGSGIRVETQY
TRBJ1-1 | TRBV27 | medium-sized | ASSSRWRTEAF
TRBJ2-3 | TRBV7-6 | . | ASSWGQANTQY
TRBJ2-1 | TRBV2 | . | ASSEEVSQGFQF
TRBJ2-1 | TRBV5-6 | . | ASTVTRASYNEQF
TRBJ2-6 | TRBV29-1 | once | SVEDQWTTGANVLT
TRBJ2-3 | TRBV28 | few | ASSFASQDTQY
TRBJ2-6 | TRBV28 | . | ASSFQGALGGANVLT
TRBJ2-6 | TRBV13 | . | ASSSGNSGSGANVLT